The T cell receptor beta chain under discussion was sequenced for a study of shared clonotypes between healthy human individuals. In the study overall: For every donor, three CD4 naive, three CD4 memory, two CD8 naive and one CD8 memory plates were used. Whole-study results and caveats: A few donors held roughly 5% of naive CD4 clonotypes in common. In contrast to clonotypes shared by all four donors, non-shared clonotypes had lower generation probabilities.

An assay was performed, and its level was deep. Sequenced by immunoSEQ multiplex PCR; TCRdb stores in-frame clones only, minus some. In the table there are around 2.5 million clones, 90% to 95% of which are singletons. As to this clone: Its antigen is unidentified.

Sequenced material: naive CD4+ T cells from PBMCs. Specified subset: CD45RA+ positively selected. This TCR was recovered from a man between 18 and 35 years old in good health. Some clones in this sample may be carry-over from other donors' samples.

The CDR3 sequence: CASSNLAGSYEQYF. The CDR3 DNA is TGTGCCAGTAGTAACCTAGCGGGATCCTACGAGCAGTACTTC. The chain joins TRBV19 to TRBJ2-7; the match to TRBD2 covers 9 bases. CDR1 is LNHDA and CDR2 is SQIVND in the germline V gene (reference sequence). Trimming at V came to 4 bases and at J to 1 base, leaving 2 bases not matched to a gene. This CDR3 region has 14 residues. Using reference TRBV19 and TRBJ2-7 for the parts outside the CDR3, the full variable domain is DGGITQSPKYLFRKEGQNVTLSCEQNLNHDAMYWYRQDPGQGLRLIYYSQIVNDFQKGDIAEGYSVSREKKESFPLTVTSAQKNPTAFYLCASSNLAGSYEQYFGPGTRLTVT.